A single sample gave rise to the 16 T cell receptor beta chains below, sequenced in a study of T cell repertoires in cytomegalovirus infection. One entry per CDR3 protein, called by TCRdb with MiXCR from the reads. The sample holds 700,000 to 900,000 distinct CDR3 sequences, almost 30% seen once. The antigens of these receptors remain unknown. Sequencing used cultured CD8+ T cells from PBMCs, obtained from culture after CMV antigen stimulation. These receptors were obtained from a human donor in good health (CMV status not recorded). Some clones in this sample may be carry-over from other donors' samples.

This clonotype was recorded at least ten times. The CDR3 bases are TGTGCCAGCAGCTTAACAGGGGACACCGGGGAGCTGTTTTTT. This codes for CASSLTGDTGELFF. V usage is TRBV7-3 and J usage is TRBJ2-2; D might be TRBD1 (5 bases). The CDR3 has 14 residues. The V end lost 0 bases, the J end lost 3 bases, and 5 bases lay between the germline ends. Germline V gene sequence: CDR1 SGHTA, CDR2 FQGTGA.

This chain uses TRBV12-3 or TRBV12-4 with TRBJ1-2, with D unresolved. V dropped 6 bases and J dropped 5 bases, with 19 bases sitting between them. The CDR3 has 15 amino acids. The CDR3 DNA reads TGTGCCAGCAGCCCCCAGCGGGCCGGAGCTTATGGCTACACCTTC. Translating it yields CASSPQRAGAYGYTF.

The gene calls are TRBV29-1 and TRBJ2-1; D remains unclear. This CDR3 spans 10 amino acids. Germline CDR1 reads SQVTM; CDR2 reads ANQGSEA. V was shortened by 7 bases and J by 7 bases, with 8 bases between the two germline ends. The CDR3 coding sequence is TGCAGCGGAGTGGAGAATGAGCAGTTCTTC. This codes for CSGVENEQFF.

This clonotype has more than one count but fewer than ten. One end of the junction does not line up with germline, which may come from a read error. V usage is TRBV7-7 and J usage is TRBJ2-5; 8 bases match TRBD2. The CDR3 runs to 16 residues. The V gene's germline CDR1 is SSHAT and CDR2 FNYEAQ (reference sequence). The CDR3 here is CASSRRAGGHQETQYF. The CDR3 DNA reads TGTGCTAGCAGCAGAAGGGCGGGGGGTCACCAAGAGACCCAGTACTTC.

This clonotype has just a few counts. CDR3 sequence (DNA): TGTGCCACCAGTGATTTGCACGGGGCAGGGGGTGACACCGGGGAGCTGTTTTTT. Translating gives CATSDLHGAGGDTGELFF. The chain couples TRBV24-1 to TRBJ2-2; 7 positions match TRBD1. CDR1 and CDR2 (germline): KGHDR, SFDVKD. Germline trimming cut 0 bases from V and 3 bases from J; bases unmatched to any gene: 9. This CDR3 has 18 residues.

This clonotype was found a few times. The V and J genes are TRBV6-5 and TRBJ1-4, with unresolved D. V lost 5 bases and J 7 bases, leaving 20 bases between the germline ends. Germline V gene data show CDR1 as MNHEY and CDR2 as SVGAGI. This CDR3 comprises 16 residues. In nucleotides, the CDR3 is TGTGCCAGCAGTCCCTGGGCAGCCACCGCGAGTGAAAAACTGTTTTTT. Amino acids: CASSPWAATASEKLFF.

The chain recombines TRBV27 with TRBJ1-2; D call uncertain. V lost 6 bases to trimming and J lost 8 bases, with 16 bases between them. CDR3 length equals 13 residues. The germline CDR1 and CDR2 sequences are MNHEY and SMNVEV (reference sequence). Here the CDR3 DNA reads TGTGCCAGCAGCCCGGGGAGGGCTCCCGGCTACACCTTC. Translating gives CASSPGRAPGYTF.

This clonotype was picked up many times. The chain couples TRBV28 to TRBJ2-1; 8 nucleotides align to TRBD2. Trimming took 1 base from V and 12 from J; bases not matched to a gene: 2. Germline loops: CDR1 MDHEN, CDR2 SYDVKM. This CDR3 has 12 amino acids. Here the CDR3 reads CASSLSAGGQFF. The CDR3 nucleotides read TGTGCCAGCAGTTTATCGGCGGGAGGGCAGTTCTTC.

The V gene is TRBV2, the J gene TRBJ1-5; no clear D gene. The CDR3 runs 15 residues. V lost 3 bases and J lost 3, with 12 bases in between. Germline loops: CDR1 SNHLY, CDR2 FYNNEI. The CDR3 is CASSDGRRPNQPQHF. CDR3 nucleotide sequence: TGTGCCAGCAGTGATGGGCGCAGGCCCAATCAGCCCCAGCATTTT.

The rearrangement links TRBV27 to TRBJ1-2; no firm D call. Germline values: CDR1 MNHEY, CDR2 SMNVEV (reference sequence). V was pared by 5 bases and J by 0 bases, with 10 bases between. The CDR3 consists of 14 residues. The CDR3: CASSPRRANYGYTF. CDR3 coding DNA: TGTGCCAGCAGTCCCAGGCGAGCTAACTATGGCTACACCTTC.

This clonotype has a handful of counts. The V and J genes are TRBV27 and TRBJ1-2, with D possibly TRBD1 on 5 matching bases. CDR3 length: 12 amino acids. Germline assignment: CDR1 MNHEY and CDR2 SMNVEV (reference sequence). V was cut by 10 bases and J by 0 bases, with 9 bases left in between. The CDR3, as DNA: TGTGCCACGTGGGGGACTAACTATGGCTACACCTTC. It specifies CATWGTNYGYTF.

This clonotype was seen only a few times. The V and J genes are TRBV19 and TRBJ1-2; D not certain. This CDR3 has 13 residues. Germline CDR1 reads LNHDA; CDR2 reads SQIVND (reference sequence). V lost 11 bases and J 0 bases, leaving 13 bases between the germline ends. The CDR3 nucleotides read TGTGCCTGTTTCGGGGAATCTAACTATGGCTACACCTTC. Its protein is CACFGESNYGYTF.

Remarks on this clonotype: Without the conserved terminal phenylalanine or tryptophan, this CDR3 likely stems from a read error. CDR3 sequence reads: CASTPPWGSGANVLTV. CDR3 DNA: TGTGCCAGCACTCCCCCTTGGGGCTCTGGGGCCAACGTCCTGACTGTC. The chain carries TRBV12-3 or TRBV12-4 and TRBJ2-6; D not resolved. There are 16 residues in the CDR3. V was pared by 7 bases and J by 0 bases, with 13 bases between.

The chain joins TRBV12-3 or TRBV12-4 to TRBJ2-5; D is possibly TRBD1 (6 bases). V was shortened by 6 bases and J by 5 bases, with 16 bases between the two germline ends. The CDR3 runs 14 residues. CDR3 DNA sequence: TGTGCCAGCAGACCACAGGGTAGTGGGGAGACCCAGTACTTC. It encodes CASRPQGSGETQYF.

V gene TRBV24-1 combines with J gene TRBJ2-4; TRBD2 is a possible D gene (6 bases). V dropped 4 bases and J dropped 10 bases, with 13 bases sitting between them. CDR1 and CDR2 from the germline V gene are KGHDR and SFDVKD. The CDR3 runs to 13 residues. Here the CDR3 reads CATSETTGTIQYF. CDR3 bases: TGTGCCACCAGTGAAACTACCGGGACTATTCAGTACTTC.

This clonotype occurred a few times. The chain combines TRBV7-2 with TRBJ1-6; no definite D call. The CDR3 loop spans 16 amino acids. The germline V and J ends were trimmed by 3 bases and 0 bases, with 9 bases remaining between them. CDR1 SGHTA and CDR2 FQGNSA come from the germline V gene. CDR3 DNA sequence: TGTGCCAGCAGCTTGAAAAGTTTCTCCTATAATTCACCCCTCCACTTT. Its translation: CASSLKSFSYNSPLHF.